These 5 T cell receptor beta chains came from one sample sequenced in a study of shared clonotypes between healthy human individuals. Method: immunoSEQ multiplex PCR; TCRdb's copy keeps in-frame clones and lacks some. This table holds millions of clones, approximately 94% found once. In the naive CD8 group, cells lacked CD45RO and were positively selected for CCR7, so terminally differentiated effector memory CD45RA+ cells were left out. Sequencing was done on a sample of naive CD8+ T cells sorted from blood. The receptors stem from a man between 18 and 29 years old in good health.

A word on this clone: The junction does not match germline at one end; this may be a read error. The gene calls are TRBV7-7 and TRBJ2-1, with D possibly being TRBD2 (5 bases). The germline V gene has CDR1 SSHAT and CDR2 FNYEAQ (reference sequence). The CDR3 loop spans 13 amino acids. The CDR3 loop is CASSQDSRDEQFF. The CDR3 bases are TGTGCTAGCAGCCAGGACTCGAGGGATGAGCAGTTCTTC.

The table lists this clone with a count of one. This specimen includes other DNA sequences encoding the same CDR3. The chain has TRBV19 and TRBJ1-1; D is undetermined. This CDR3 has 13 residues. Trimming stripped 2 bases from V and 2 bases from J, with 6 bases between. The germline gives CDR1 LNHDA, CDR2 SQIVND (reference sequence). CDR3 sequence: CASSIYGNTEAFF. In DNA form, the CDR3 reads TGTGCCAGTAGTATATACGGAAACACTGAAGCTTTCTTT.

This clone appeared a few times. The chain recombines TRBV4-3 with TRBJ1-6; no firm D call. Trimming stripped 0 bases from V and 9 bases from J, with 15 bases between. The length of the CDR3 is 16 residues. Looked up from germline, CDR1 is LGHNA and CDR2 is YSLEER. CDR3 nucleotides: TGCGCCAGCAGCCAAGAGACTGCGGGCCTTTGTTCACCCCTCCACTTT. Encoded protein: CASSQETAGLCSPLHF.

The gene calls are TRBV7-9 and TRBJ2-7; D is ambiguous. The CDR3 is 12 residues long. Germline CDR1 and CDR2: SEHNR and FQNEAQ (reference sequence). Trimming left V 8 bases short and J 5 bases short, with 13 bases between. In DNA form, the CDR3 reads TGTGCCAGCGCCGAGGTTGCCCACGAGCAGTACTTC. Translating gives CASAEVAHEQYF.

Only a few counts were recorded for this clone. The sample has other DNA sequences that encode this CDR3 too. The chain couples TRBV19 to TRBJ2-7; D possibly corresponds to TRBD2 (5 bases). Germline CDR1 LNHDA, CDR2 SQIVND (reference sequence). The CDR3 is 12 amino acids. The germline V and J ends were trimmed by 4 bases and 2 bases, with 6 bases remaining between them. The CDR3 reads CASSTGTYEQYF. DNA for the CDR3: TGTGCCAGTAGTACGGGAACCTACGAGCAGTACTTC.